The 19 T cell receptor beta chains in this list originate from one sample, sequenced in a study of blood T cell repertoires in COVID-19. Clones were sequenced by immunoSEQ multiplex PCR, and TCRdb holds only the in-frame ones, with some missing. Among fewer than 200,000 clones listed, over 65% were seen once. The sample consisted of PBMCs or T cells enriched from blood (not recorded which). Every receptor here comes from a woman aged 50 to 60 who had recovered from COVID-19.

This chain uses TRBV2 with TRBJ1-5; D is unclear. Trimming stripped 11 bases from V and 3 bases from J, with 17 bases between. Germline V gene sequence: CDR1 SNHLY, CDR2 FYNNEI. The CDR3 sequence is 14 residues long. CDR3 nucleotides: TGTGCCGTGTGGACCGGGGTTTCCAATCAGCCCCAGCATTTT. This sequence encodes CAVWTGVSNQPQHF.

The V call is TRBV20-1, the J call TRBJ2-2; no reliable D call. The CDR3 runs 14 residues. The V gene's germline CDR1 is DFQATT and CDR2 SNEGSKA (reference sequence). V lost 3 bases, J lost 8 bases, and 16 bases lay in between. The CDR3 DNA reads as TGCAGTGCTAGTCTGGCGGCCCAAATGGGGGAGCTGTTTTTT. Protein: CSASLAAQMGELFF.

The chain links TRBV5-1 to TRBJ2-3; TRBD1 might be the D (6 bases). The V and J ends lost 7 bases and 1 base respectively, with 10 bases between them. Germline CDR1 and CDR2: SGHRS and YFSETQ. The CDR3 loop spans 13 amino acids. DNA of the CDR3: TGCGCCAGCGGGGCAGGGGGCACAGATACGCAGTATTTT. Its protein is CASGAGGTDTQYF.

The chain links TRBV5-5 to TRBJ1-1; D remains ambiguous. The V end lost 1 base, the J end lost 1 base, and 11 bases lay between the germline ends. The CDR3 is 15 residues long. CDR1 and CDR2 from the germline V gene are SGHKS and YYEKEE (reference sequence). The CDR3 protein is CASSLNPRTNTEAFF. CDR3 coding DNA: TGTGCCAGCAGCTTGAACCCCAGAACGAACACTGAAGCTTTCTTT.

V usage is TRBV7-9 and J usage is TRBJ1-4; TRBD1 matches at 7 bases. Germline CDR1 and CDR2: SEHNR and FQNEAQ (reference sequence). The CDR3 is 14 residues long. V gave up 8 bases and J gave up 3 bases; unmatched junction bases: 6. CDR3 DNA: TGTGCCAGCTCACTCGGGACAGCTAATGAAAAACTGTTTTTT. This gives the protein CASSLGTANEKLFF.

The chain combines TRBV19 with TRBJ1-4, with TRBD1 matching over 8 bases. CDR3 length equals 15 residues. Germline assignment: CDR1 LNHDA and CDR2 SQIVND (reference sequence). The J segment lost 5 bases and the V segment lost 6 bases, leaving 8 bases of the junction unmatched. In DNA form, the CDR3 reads TGTGCCAGTAGGGATGGACAGGGCCTCAATGAAAAACTGTTTTTT. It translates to CASRDGQGLNEKLFF. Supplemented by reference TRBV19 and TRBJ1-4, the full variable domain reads DGGITQSPKYLFRKEGQNVTLSCEQNLNHDAMYWYRQDPGQGLRLIYYSQIVNDFQKGDIAEGYSVSREKKESFPLTVTSAQKNPTAFYLCASRDGQGLNEKLFFGSGTQLSVL.

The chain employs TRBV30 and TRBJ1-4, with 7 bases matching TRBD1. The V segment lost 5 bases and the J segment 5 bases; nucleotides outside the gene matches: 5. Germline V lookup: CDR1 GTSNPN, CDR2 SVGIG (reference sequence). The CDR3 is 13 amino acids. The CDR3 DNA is TGTGCCTGGGCCGGGACAGTGAATGAAAAACTGTTTTTT. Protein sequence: CAWAGTVNEKLFF.

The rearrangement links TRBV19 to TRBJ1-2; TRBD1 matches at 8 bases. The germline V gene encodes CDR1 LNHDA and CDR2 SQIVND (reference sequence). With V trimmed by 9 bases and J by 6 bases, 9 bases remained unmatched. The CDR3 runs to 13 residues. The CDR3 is CASSVDRGNGYTF. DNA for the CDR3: TGTGCCAGCTCGGTCGACAGGGGTAATGGCTACACCTTC.

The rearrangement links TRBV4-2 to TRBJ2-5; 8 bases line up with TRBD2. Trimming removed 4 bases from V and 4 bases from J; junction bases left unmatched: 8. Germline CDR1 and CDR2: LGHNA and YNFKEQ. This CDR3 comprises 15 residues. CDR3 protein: CASSRRGERAETQYF. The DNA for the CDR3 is TGTGCCAGCAGCCGGCGGGGGGAGAGGGCAGAGACCCAGTACTTC.

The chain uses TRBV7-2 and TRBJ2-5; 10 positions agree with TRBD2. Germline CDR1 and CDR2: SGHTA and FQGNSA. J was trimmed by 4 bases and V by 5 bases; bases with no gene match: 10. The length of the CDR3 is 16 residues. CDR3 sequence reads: CASSLTSGRVGETQYF. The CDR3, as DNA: TGTGCCAGCAGCCTCACGAGCGGGAGGGTCGGAGAGACCCAGTACTTC.

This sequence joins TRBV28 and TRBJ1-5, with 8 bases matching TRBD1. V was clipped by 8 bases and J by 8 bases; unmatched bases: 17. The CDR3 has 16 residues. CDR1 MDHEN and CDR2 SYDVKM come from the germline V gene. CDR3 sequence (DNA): TGTGCCAGCGACCTGGCAGGGGGCTCTAGGAGAGAGCCCCAGCATTTT. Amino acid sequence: CASDLAGGSRREPQHF.

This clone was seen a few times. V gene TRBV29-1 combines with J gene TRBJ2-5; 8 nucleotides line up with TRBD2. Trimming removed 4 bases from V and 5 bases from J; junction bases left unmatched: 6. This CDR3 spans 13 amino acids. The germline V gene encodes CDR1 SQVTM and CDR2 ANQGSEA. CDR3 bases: TGCAGCGTTGCCAGCGGGAGTGTCGAGACCCAGTACTTC. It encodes CSVASGSVETQYF.

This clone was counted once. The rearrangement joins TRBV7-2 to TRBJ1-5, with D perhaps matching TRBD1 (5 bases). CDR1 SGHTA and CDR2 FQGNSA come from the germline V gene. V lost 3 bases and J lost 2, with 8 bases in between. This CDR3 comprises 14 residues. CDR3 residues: CASSFDRGNQPQHF. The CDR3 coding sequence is TGTGCCAGCAGCTTTGACAGAGGCAATCAGCCCCAGCATTTT.

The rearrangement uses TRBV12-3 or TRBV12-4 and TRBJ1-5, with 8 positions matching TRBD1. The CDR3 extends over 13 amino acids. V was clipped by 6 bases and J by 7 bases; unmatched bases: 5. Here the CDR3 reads CASRATGVQPQHF. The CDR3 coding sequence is TGTGCCAGCAGGGCGACAGGGGTCCAGCCCCAGCATTTT.

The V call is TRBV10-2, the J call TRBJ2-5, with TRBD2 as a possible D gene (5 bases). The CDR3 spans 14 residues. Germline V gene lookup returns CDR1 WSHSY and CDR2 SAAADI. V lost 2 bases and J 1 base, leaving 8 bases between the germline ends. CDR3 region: CASSEGSGQETQYF. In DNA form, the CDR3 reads TGCGCCAGCAGTGAGGGGAGCGGCCAAGAGACCCAGTACTTC.

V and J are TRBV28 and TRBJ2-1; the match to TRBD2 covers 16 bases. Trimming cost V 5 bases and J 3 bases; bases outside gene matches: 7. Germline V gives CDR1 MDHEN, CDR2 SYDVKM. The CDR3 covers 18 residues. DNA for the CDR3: TGTGCCAGCAGTCCGGGACTAGCGGGGGGGCTGGTCTACAATGAGCAGTTCTTC. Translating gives CASSPGLAGGLVYNEQFF. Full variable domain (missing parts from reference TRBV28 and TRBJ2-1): DVKVTQSSRYLVKRTGEKVFLECVQDMDHENMFWYRQDPGLGLRLIYFSYDVKMKEKGDIPEGYSVSREKKERFSLILESASTNQTSMYLCASSPGLAGGLVYNEQFFGPGTRLTVL.

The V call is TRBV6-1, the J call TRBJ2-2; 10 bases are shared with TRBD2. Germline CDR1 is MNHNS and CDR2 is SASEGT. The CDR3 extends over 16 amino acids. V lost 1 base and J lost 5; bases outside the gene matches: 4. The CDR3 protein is CASSEVAGGRTGELFF. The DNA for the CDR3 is TGTGCCAGCAGTGAAGTAGCGGGGGGTCGAACCGGGGAGCTGTTTTTT.

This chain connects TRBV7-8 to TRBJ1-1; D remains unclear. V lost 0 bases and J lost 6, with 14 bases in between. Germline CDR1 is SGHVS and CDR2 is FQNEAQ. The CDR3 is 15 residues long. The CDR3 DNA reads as TGTGCCAGCAGCTTAGCGACCGTCCTGGGCCCTGAAGCTTTCTTT. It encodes CASSLATVLGPEAFF.

The CDR3 sequence: CASSLRSAGLAYGYTF. The CDR3 DNA is TGTGCCAGCAGTTTAAGATCGGCCGGACTTGCCTATGGCTACACCTTC. The V and J genes are TRBV27 and TRBJ1-2, with unresolved D. This CDR3 has 16 residues. V shed 2 bases and J shed 4 bases, with 17 bases lying between them. Germline V gene lookup returns CDR1 MNHEY and CDR2 SMNVEV (reference sequence).